This passage covers 30 T cell receptor beta chains from one sample sequenced in a study of B cell selection in AIRE deficiency. Sorting defined conventional CD4 T cells as CD4+CD127+. Assay used: immunoSEQ multiplex PCR; TCRdb lists only in-frame clones, some missing. This sample yields about 25,000 clones, of which roughly 95% are seen a single time; 0.2% to 0.25% belongs to the top ten. The sample was CD4+CD127+ conventional T cells sorted from PBMCs. The receptor source for this set is a human donor in good health.

The chain couples TRBV5-6 to TRBJ2-7; 9 bases line up with TRBD1. V gave up 3 bases and J gave up 5 bases; unmatched junction bases: 9. The CDR3 contains 15 residues. Germline CDR1 reads SGHDT; CDR2 reads YYEEEE. In nucleotides, the CDR3 is TGTGCCAGCAGCTGGTGGGACAGGGCAGGGAACGAGCAGTACTTC. This encodes CASSWWDRAGNEQYF. Together with reference TRBV5-6 and TRBJ2-7, the CDR3 gives the full variable domain: DAGVTQSPTHLIKTRGQQVTLRCSPKSGHDTVSWYQQALGQGPQFIFQYYEEEERQRGNFPDRFSGHQFPNYSSELNVNALLLGDSALYLCASSWWDRAGNEQYFGPGTRLTVT.

The genes are TRBV29-1 and TRBJ2-2, with 7 bases lining up with TRBD2. V lost 6 bases, J lost 4 bases, and 11 bases stayed unmatched. The CDR3 length is 15 residues. Germline V gene lookup returns CDR1 SQVTM and CDR2 ANQGSEA. The CDR3 protein is CSVRPAGTFTGELFF. The CDR3 DNA reads TGCAGCGTGCGCCCAGCGGGGACCTTCACCGGGGAGCTGTTTTTT.

This clone was observed once. V gene TRBV18 combines with J gene TRBJ1-1; the D gene is possibly TRBD1 (5 bases). CDR1 and CDR2 (germline): KGHSH, LQKENI. The CDR3 sequence is 15 residues long. V was shortened by 2 bases and J by 0 bases, with 10 bases between the two germline ends. This CDR3 is CASSPVGGLNTEAFF. The CDR3 region has the DNA TGTGCCAGCTCACCAGTGGGGGGGTTGAACACTGAAGCTTTCTTT.

V is TRBV6-1 and J is TRBJ2-7, with TRBD2 identical over 7 bases. V shed 6 bases and J 6 bases; nucleotides not matched to a gene: 8. The CDR3 has 13 residues. CDR1 is MNHNS and CDR2 is SASEGT in the germline V gene. The CDR3 DNA sequence: TGTGCCAGCAGGGCCGGGAGCGGGACCGAGCAGTACTTC. Translated, it gives CASRAGSGTEQYF.

This chain uses TRBV28 with TRBJ1-1; 7 bases agree with TRBD1. The ends lost 6 bases at V and 3 bases at J; junction bases unmatched: 7. The CDR3 totals 14 residues. The germline gives CDR1 MDHEN, CDR2 SYDVKM. The chain's CDR3 is CASRGTVGYTEAFF. The CDR3 DNA reads TGTGCCAGCAGGGGGACAGTGGGATACACTGAAGCTTTCTTT.

The chain employs TRBV23-1 and TRBJ2-7; D not certain. TRBV23-1 is an open reading frame, and its role is uncertain. The CDR3 length is 12 residues. Trimming removed 6 bases from V and 2 bases from J, with 8 bases in between. CDR3 sequence: CASRSSPYEQYF. CDR3 in DNA: TGCGCCAGCAGGTCGTCACCCTACGAGCAGTACTTC.

This rearrangement joins TRBV10-3 to TRBJ1-5; D gene ambiguous. The CDR3 extends over 17 amino acids. Germline V gene sequence: CDR1 ENHRY, CDR2 SYGVKD. V shed 0 bases and J shed 0 bases, with 12 bases lying between them. The chain's CDR3 is CAISESLPGPSNQPQHF. The CDR3 bases are TGTGCCATCAGTGAGTCCCTGCCGGGCCCTAGCAATCAGCCCCAGCATTTT.

For the CDR3, the DNA is TGTGCCAGCAGTTACCGGGGTAGGGATCAGCCCCAGCATTTT. This encodes CASSYRGRDQPQHF. The chain joins TRBV6-6 to TRBJ1-5; D remains unclear. The germline V and J ends were trimmed by 2 bases and 5 bases, with 10 bases remaining between them. Germline V gene data show CDR1 as MNHNY and CDR2 as SVGAGI (reference sequence). This CDR3 contains 14 residues.

The chain joins TRBV28 to TRBJ2-5, with D perhaps matching TRBD1 (6 bases). The CDR3 contains 13 residues. Germline V CDR1 and CDR2: MDHEN, SYDVKM. V lost 5 bases to trimming and J lost 5 bases, with 12 bases between them. This CDR3 reads CASSPTGSETQYF. The CDR3 DNA follows: TGTGCCAGCAGTCCTACAGGGTCGGAGACCCAGTACTTC.

The chain links TRBV5-1 to TRBJ2-7, with 11 bases matching TRBD2. CDR3 size: 16 residues. Germline values: CDR1 SGHRS, CDR2 YFSETQ. V was pared by 4 bases and J by 5 bases, with 11 bases of the junction left unmatched. This CDR3 is CASSTPLAGGGDEQYF. In DNA form, the CDR3 reads TGCGCCAGCAGCACCCCGTTAGCGGGAGGGGGGGACGAGCAGTACTTC.

The CDR3 DNA reads TGTGCCAGCAGCTCGACAGGGGTGGAGACCCAGTACTTC. This codes for CASSSTGVETQYF. This chain joins TRBV7-7 and TRBJ2-5; 8 nucleotides line up with TRBD1. CDR1 is SSHAT and CDR2 is FNYEAQ in the germline V gene (reference sequence). V was pared by 4 bases and J by 5 bases, with 3 bases of the junction left unmatched. The CDR3 covers 13 residues.

This chain links TRBV7-2 with TRBJ2-3; D remains unclear. Germline loops: CDR1 SGHTA, CDR2 FQGNSA. Between the trimmed V and J ends, which lost 5 bases and 6 bases, there was a span of 12 bases. The CDR3 runs 13 residues. DNA of the CDR3: TGTGCCAGCAGCCAGATGTCGAGGGATACGCAGTATTTT. It codes for CASSQMSRDTQYF.

CDR3 in amino acids: CASSFPGLAGGTGELFF. In nucleotides, the CDR3 is TGTGCCAGCAGCTTCCCTGGACTAGCGGGAGGGACCGGGGAGCTGTTTTTT. The gene calls are TRBV7-3 and TRBJ2-2, with TRBD2 matching over 15 bases. CDR3 length: 17 residues. Losses at the gene ends were 3 bases for V and 5 bases for J; bases not matched to a gene: 4. The germline V gene has CDR1 SGHTA and CDR2 FQGTGA.

The gene calls are TRBV19 and TRBJ2-3; D gene unclear. This CDR3 spans 15 amino acids. The germline gives CDR1 LNHDA, CDR2 SQIVND (reference sequence). V was cut by 2 bases and J by 2 bases, with 11 bases left in between. The CDR3 DNA sequence: TGTGCCAGTAGTATATCAGGTGCTAACACAGATACGCAGTATTTT. As protein: CASSISGANTDTQYF.

The chain couples TRBV5-1 to TRBJ2-1, with 8 nucleotides matching TRBD2. The CDR3 consists of 17 residues. V shed 0 bases and J 5 bases; nucleotides not matched to a gene: 10. Per germline, CDR1 SGHRS and CDR2 YFSETQ. The CDR3, as DNA: TGCGCCAGCAGCTTGGCCCGACTAGCGATGGATCACAATGAGCAGTTCTTC. Translation gives CASSLARLAMDHNEQFF. Variable domain in full (rest from reference TRBV5-1 and TRBJ2-1): KAGVTQTPRYLIKTRGQQVTLSCSPISGHRSVSWYQQTPGQGLQFLFEYFSETQRNKGNFPGRFSGRQFSNSRSEMNVSTLELGDSALYLCASSLARLAMDHNEQFFGPGTRLTVL.

The chain uses TRBV5-1 and TRBJ1-1; D gene uncertain. Germline CDR1 reads SGHRS; CDR2 reads YFSETQ. V lost 4 bases and J 1 base, leaving 11 bases between the germline ends. The CDR3 is 14 residues long. The CDR3 nucleotides read TGCGCCAGCAGCACGGCCGTGGGGAACACTGAAGCTTTCTTT. Residues: CASSTAVGNTEAFF.

The chain is built from TRBV5-8 and TRBJ1-1; D is undetermined. CDR3 length: 13 amino acids. Trimming removed 4 bases at V and 5 bases at J, with 12 bases between. Germline values: CDR1 SGHTS, CDR2 YDEGEE. CDR3 region: CASSTPGGTEAFF. CDR3 in DNA: TGTGCCAGCAGCACCCCCGGAGGGACTGAAGCTTTCTTT.

V usage is TRBV4-3 and J usage is TRBJ1-4; TRBD1 might be the D (5 bases). There are 15 residues in the CDR3. The germline V gene encodes CDR1 LGHNA and CDR2 YSLEER. Trimming pared 8 bases from V and 0 bases from J, leaving 13 bases between. CDR3 sequence reads: CASGAGLATNEKLFF. The DNA for the CDR3 is TGCGCCAGCGGGGCTGGGCTTGCAACTAATGAAAAACTGTTTTTT.

This clone was observed a single time. V and J are TRBV27 and TRBJ2-1; D unresolved. CDR1 is MNHEY, CDR2 SMNVEV, per germline (reference sequence). Trimming left V 0 bases short and J 15 bases short, with 18 bases between. The CDR3 loop spans 14 amino acids. In DNA form, the CDR3 reads TGTGCCAGCAGTTTATCCCTGGCCCCAGCTAGGCTGTTCTTC. It yields the protein CASSLSLAPARLFF.

This rearrangement joins TRBV2 to TRBJ1-4, with D perhaps TRBD1 (5 bases). Germline V gene data show CDR1 as SNHLY and CDR2 as FYNNEI. The CDR3 runs 16 residues. V was trimmed by 2 bases and J by 4 bases, leaving 14 bases between them. CDR3 residues: CASSEIRGTHNEKLFF. The CDR3 bases are TGTGCCAGCAGTGAAATCCGGGGGACCCATAATGAAAAACTGTTTTTT.

The chain is built from TRBV5-1 and TRBJ2-7, with 9 bases aligning to TRBD2. V shed 2 bases and J 1 base; nucleotides not matched to a gene: 4. Germline lookup yields CDR1 SGHRS and CDR2 YFSETQ. The CDR3 has 15 amino acids. Written as DNA, the CDR3 is TGCGCCAGCAGCTTCCTAGCGGGGCAGTCCTACGAGCAGTACTTC. This codes for CASSFLAGQSYEQYF.

The chain joins TRBV18 to TRBJ2-1; D not resolved. Germline V gene lookup returns CDR1 KGHSH and CDR2 LQKENI. V lost 0 bases and J lost 0, with 12 bases in between. The length of the CDR3 is 17 residues. The CDR3 nucleotides are TGTGCCAGCTCACCACCGTCGGCGGACCTCTCCTACAATGAGCAGTTCTTC. This codes for CASSPPSADLSYNEQFF.

The CDR3 region is CASSDRGGYQPQHF. DNA for the CDR3: TGTGCCAGCAGTGACAGAGGAGGCTATCAGCCCCAGCATTTT. The chain carries TRBV2 and TRBJ1-5; D ambiguous. The CDR3 spans 14 residues. With 3 bases removed from V and 5 bases from J, the gap between germline ends came to 11 bases. The germline V gene encodes CDR1 SNHLY and CDR2 FYNNEI.

This chain connects TRBV2 to TRBJ1-1; D not certain. CDR1 and CDR2 (germline): SNHLY, FYNNEI. V was cut by 6 bases and J by 1 base, with 9 bases left in between. This CDR3 is 13 amino acids long. The CDR3 loop reads CASRSSRNTEAFF. The CDR3 DNA reads TGTGCCAGCAGGTCGAGCAGGAACACTGAAGCTTTCTTT.

Here the CDR3 DNA reads TGCAGCGTTGGTCAGACTAGTGACCGCAATGAGCAGTTCTTC. This translates into CSVGQTSDRNEQFF. This chain joins TRBV29-1 and TRBJ2-1; tentatively, D is TRBD2 (6 bases). The CDR3 is 14 residues long. V lost 4 bases and J lost 6, with 16 bases in between. The germline V gene encodes CDR1 SQVTM and CDR2 ANQGSEA.

V usage is TRBV7-2 and J usage is TRBJ2-1, with 14 bases identical to TRBD2. The V and J ends lost 3 bases and 8 bases, in that order; junction bases with no gene match: 6. The CDR3 consists of 16 residues. Germline values: CDR1 SGHTA, CDR2 FQGNSA. The CDR3 loop reads CASSFRLAGGGDEQFF. For the CDR3, the DNA is TGTGCCAGCAGCTTTCGACTAGCGGGAGGGGGGGATGAGCAGTTCTTC. Filled out from reference TRBV7-2 and TRBJ2-1, the complete variable domain reads GAGVSQSPSNKVTEKGKDVELRCDPISGHTALYWYRQSLGQGLEFLIYFQGNSAPDKSGLPSDRFSAERTGGSVSTLTIQRTQQEDSAVYLCASSFRLAGGGDEQFFGPGTRLTVL.

This sequence joins TRBV19 and TRBJ1-2; 12 bases match TRBD1. The CDR3 covers 16 residues. V was pared by 5 bases and J by 6 bases, with 10 bases of the junction left unmatched. Germline V gene sequence: CDR1 LNHDA, CDR2 SQIVND (reference sequence). CDR3 coding DNA: TGTGCCAGTAGTCCGTCCCGGGACAGGGGGCCTCATGGCTACACCTTC. Amino acids: CASSPSRDRGPHGYTF. The whole variable domain, filled in from reference TRBV19 and TRBJ1-2, reads DGGITQSPKYLFRKEGQNVTLSCEQNLNHDAMYWYRQDPGQGLRLIYYSQIVNDFQKGDIAEGYSVSREKKESFPLTVTSAQKNPTAFYLCASSPSRDRGPHGYTFGSGTRLTVV.

The V gene is TRBV5-6, the J gene TRBJ1-2; D might be TRBD1 (5 bases). This CDR3 is 12 amino acids long. In germline, CDR1 is SGHDT, CDR2 YYEEEE. The germline V and J ends were trimmed by 3 bases and 8 bases, with 11 bases remaining between them. CDR3 in amino acids: CASSSGGEGYTF. The DNA of the CDR3 is TGTGCCAGCAGCTCGGGAGGGGAAGGCTACACCTTC.

The V gene is TRBV28, the J gene TRBJ1-2; D gene unclear. Trimming took off 5 bases at V and 7 bases at J, with 14 bases between the two ends. The CDR3 is made up of 13 amino acids. CDR1 MDHEN and CDR2 SYDVKM come from the germline V gene. The CDR3 here is CASSPLGSFGYTF. The CDR3, as DNA: TGTGCCAGCAGTCCCCTAGGCTCTTTTGGCTACACCTTC.

The V gene is TRBV2, the J gene TRBJ1-5; perhaps TRBD1 as D (6 bases). Germline V lookup: CDR1 SNHLY, CDR2 FYNNEI. The V end lost 7 bases, the J end lost 2 bases, and 15 bases lay between the germline ends. The CDR3 is made up of 15 amino acids. CDR3 region: CASKGRGGRNQPQHF. The CDR3 bases are TGTGCCAGCAAGGGGAGAGGGGGTCGCAATCAGCCCCAGCATTTT.